This TCR beta chain was obtained from a study of Tregs in tolerant kidney transplant recipients. Some clones are missing from TCRdb's copy, which holds only in-frame ones; the method was immunoSEQ multiplex PCR. Of 200,000 to 300,000 clones detected, roughly 80% appear once; the ten largest clones hold around 0.68%. The germline CDR1 and CDR2 sequences are SGHNT and YYREEE (reference sequence). CDR3 length equals 17 residues. The germline V and J ends were trimmed by 6 bases and 0 bases, with 19 bases remaining between them. Sequenced: CD4+ T cells from blood. The chain has TRBV5-4 and TRBJ2-1; either TRBD1 or TRBD2 may fit D (6 bases each). The TCR originated in a human donor in good health. The CDR3, as DNA: TGTGCCAGCACTTACCGCCAAGGGGGGAGCTCCTACAATGAGCAGTTCTTC. Translating it yields CASTYRQGGSSYNEQFF.